The clone carrying this TCR beta chain occurred once. The antigen remains unidentified. Trimming shortened V by 5 bases and J by 0 bases, and 7 bases separated the two germline ends. CDR3 length equals 13 residues. The germline CDR1 and CDR2 sequences are MDHEN and SYDVKM. Beta-chain TCR CDR3 regions were amplified from RNA transcripts. HTBI primers served in a first-round RT-PCR, which a second-round multiplex PCR followed. TCRdb analysed the multiplex PCR reads with MiXCR anew, one entry per CDR3 protein. The repertoire holds some 520,000 distinct CDR3 sequences, with approximately 14% as singletons. These data are taken from a study of Graves' ophthalmopathy and Graves' hyperthyroidism. General study results and limits: The study's model predicted ophthalmopathy progression at around 70% sensitivity and about 72% specificity. A majority of expanded thyroid clonotypes exceeding 0.001 frequency were likewise present in blood.

Diagnostic conclusions were grounded in clinical symptoms, serum thyroxine, TRAb, thyroid ultrasound and orbital computed tomography. Sequences were obtained from blood. V and J are TRBV28 and TRBJ1-1; D is unresolved. The clonotype was recovered from a woman in her thirties with Graves' ophthalmopathy. The CDR3 nucleotides are TGTGCCAGCAGTATGCAGGTGAACACTGAAGCTTTCTTT. Amino acids: CASSMQVNTEAFF.